The sequence of this T cell receptor beta chain was determined in a study of blood T cells in healthy people across ages. On the study more broadly: About one barcoded beta molecule was captured per two T cells (by template switching).

Sample-barcoded 5' priming and a J-beta primer mix drove a second PCR of roughly 7 to 11 cycles. TCRdb passed the 5' RACE reads through MiXCR, listing each CDR3 protein once. The table includes roughly 1,300,000 distinct CDR3 sequences, approximately 63% detected once. The study, taken as a whole, reports: Long-lived donors exceeded aged donors in naive CD4+ cells and diversity.

This clonotype was observed a few times. What it binds is unknown. V lost 6 bases and J lost 4, with 18 bases in between. The CDR3 has 15 amino acids. Germline assignment: CDR1 MNHEY and CDR2 SMNVEV (reference sequence). The chain is built from TRBV27 and TRBJ1-2, with D possibly TRBD1 on 5 matching bases. Sequenced material: blood. The clonotype comes from a man between 18 and 29 years old in good health. CDR3 bases: TGTGCCAGCAGCCGGGCGGGGGTACAGATCTATGGCTACACCTTC. Its translation: CASSRAGVQIYGYTF.